This TCR beta chain was found in a study of CD8 T cells in ankylosing spondylitis. Quantitative 5'-RACE with molecular barcodes was used to make the TCR beta libraries. A single record per CDR3 protein comes from TCRdb applying MiXCR to the 5' RACE reads. The sample lists over 25,000 distinct CDR3 sequences, more than 13% occurring once. Broader study findings: Disease-linked clones proved CD8+ and comparatively uncommon in peripheral blood. Significant enrichment of disease-linked clones was reported in matched ankylosing spondylitis synovial fluid. Before this, some motif variants had been reported in reactive arthritis synovial fluid and blood.

In regard to this clonotype: The antigen is undetermined.

The J segment lost 4 bases and the V segment lost 7 bases, leaving 4 bases of the junction unmatched. Germline V gene data show CDR1 as MNHEY and CDR2 as SVGAGI. This CDR3 is built from 13 residues. This clonotype was sampled from a male donor with ankylosing spondylitis or in good health (not recorded which). The V and J genes are TRBV6-5 and TRBJ2-7, with 10 bases identical to TRBD1. Sequenced input: blood. This chain's CDR3 is CASTSDRGYEQYF. In DNA, the CDR3 is TGTGCCAGCACCTCGGACAGGGGGTACGAGCAGTACTTC.